Sequencing of this TCR beta chain was carried out in a study of blood T cell repertoires in COVID-19. Measured with immunoSEQ multiplex PCR; TCRdb has only the in-frame clones, and not every one. The table shows some 240,000 clones, with 84% occurring only once. This clone was seen a handful of times. Deletions cut 0 bases from V and 0 bases from J, with 9 bases between. Germline CDR1 is MGHRA and CDR2 is YSYEKL. CDR3 length: 16 amino acids. Sequencing input: peripheral blood. J is TRBJ1-5 and V is TRBV4-1; the D is unclear. This sequence originates from a man aged 45-65 years with active or convalescent COVID-19. The CDR3 region is CASSQEPVYSNQPQHF. In DNA form, the CDR3 reads TGCGCCAGCAGCCAAGAGCCAGTATATAGCAATCAGCCCCAGCATTTT.